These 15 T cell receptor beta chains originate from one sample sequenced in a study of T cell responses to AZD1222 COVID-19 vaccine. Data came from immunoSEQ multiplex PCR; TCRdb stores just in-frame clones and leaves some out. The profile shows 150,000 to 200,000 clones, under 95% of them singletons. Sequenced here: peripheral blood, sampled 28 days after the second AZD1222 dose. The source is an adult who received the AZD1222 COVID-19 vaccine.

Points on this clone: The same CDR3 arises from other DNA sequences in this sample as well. The CDR3 region has the DNA TGTGCCAGCAGCGGGACAGTAAACTATGGCTACACCTTC. This sequence encodes CASSGTVNYGYTF. The chain uses TRBV9 and TRBJ1-2; D possibly corresponds to TRBD1 (6 bases). The ends were cut back, 3 bases at V and 2 bases at J, with 8 bases in the middle. CDR1 is SGDLS, CDR2 YYNGEE, per germline. The CDR3 extends over 13 amino acids.

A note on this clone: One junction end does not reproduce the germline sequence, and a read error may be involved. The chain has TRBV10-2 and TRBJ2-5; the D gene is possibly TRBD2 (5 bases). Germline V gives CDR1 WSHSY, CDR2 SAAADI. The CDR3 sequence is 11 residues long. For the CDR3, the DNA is TGCGCCAGCGGAGGCCAACAGACCCAGTACTTC. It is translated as CASGGQQTQYF.

The CDR3 nucleotides read TGTGCCAGCAGACCGGGACAGGGTTTTTATCAGCCCCAGCATTTT. Protein product: CASRPGQGFYQPQHF. The rearrangement joins TRBV6-5 to TRBJ1-5; 9 nucleotides match TRBD1. Germline V gives CDR1 MNHEY, CDR2 SVGAGI. With 6 bases clipped from V and 5 bases from J, the junction kept 8 bases outside the gene matches. This CDR3 has 15 residues.

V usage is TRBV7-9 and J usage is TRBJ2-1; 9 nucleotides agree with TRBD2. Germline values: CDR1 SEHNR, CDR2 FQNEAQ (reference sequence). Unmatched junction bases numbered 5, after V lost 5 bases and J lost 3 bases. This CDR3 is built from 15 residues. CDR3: CASSSRTSDYNEQFF. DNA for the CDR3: TGTGCCAGCAGCAGCCGGACTAGCGACTACAATGAGCAGTTCTTC.

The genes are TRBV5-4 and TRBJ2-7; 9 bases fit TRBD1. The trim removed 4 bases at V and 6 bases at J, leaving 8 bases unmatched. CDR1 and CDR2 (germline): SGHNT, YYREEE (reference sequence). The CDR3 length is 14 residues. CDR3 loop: CASSPGQGGREQYF. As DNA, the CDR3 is TGTGCCAGCAGCCCGGGACAGGGAGGACGCGAGCAGTACTTC.

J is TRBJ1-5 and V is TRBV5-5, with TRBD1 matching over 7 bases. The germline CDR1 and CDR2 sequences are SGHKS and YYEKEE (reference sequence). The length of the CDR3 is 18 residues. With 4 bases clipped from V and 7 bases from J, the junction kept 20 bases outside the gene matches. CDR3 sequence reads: CASSPGVGGPLLLQPQHF. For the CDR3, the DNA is TGTGCCAGCAGCCCGGGGGTAGGGGGCCCCCTTCTTTTACAGCCCCAGCATTTT.

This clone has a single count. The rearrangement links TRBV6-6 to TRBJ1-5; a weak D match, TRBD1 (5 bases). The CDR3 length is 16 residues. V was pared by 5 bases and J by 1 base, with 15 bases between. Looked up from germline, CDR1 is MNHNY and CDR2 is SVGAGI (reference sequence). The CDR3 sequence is CASSRRDVRSNQPQHF. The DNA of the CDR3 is TGTGCCAGCAGTAGGAGGGACGTAAGAAGCAATCAGCCCCAGCATTTT.

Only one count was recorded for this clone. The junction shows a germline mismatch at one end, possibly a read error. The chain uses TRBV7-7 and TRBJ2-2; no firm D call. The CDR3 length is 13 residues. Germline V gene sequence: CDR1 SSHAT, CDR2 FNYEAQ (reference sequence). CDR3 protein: CASSFTNTGELFF. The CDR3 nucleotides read TGTGCTAGCAGCTTTACCAACACCGGGGAGCTGTTTTTT.

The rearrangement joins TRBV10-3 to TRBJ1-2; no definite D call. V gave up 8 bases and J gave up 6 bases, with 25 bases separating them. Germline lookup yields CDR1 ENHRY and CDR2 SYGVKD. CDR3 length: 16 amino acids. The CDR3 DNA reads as TGTGCCATCGGGAACCTGGTTGGTTCCTTGGCTGATGGCTACACCTTC. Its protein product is CAIGNLVGSLADGYTF.

CDR3 loop: CASSHLRQGSGYTF. The CDR3 bases are TGTGCCAGCAGCCACCTTAGACAGGGAAGCGGCTACACCTTC. The V and J genes are TRBV3-1 (or the pseudogene TRBV3-2) and TRBJ1-2; 7 bases match TRBD1. Trimming took 3 bases from V and 8 from J; bases not matched to a gene: 9. Germline V gene data show CDR1 as LGHDT and CDR2 as YNNKEL (reference sequence). The CDR3 totals 14 residues.

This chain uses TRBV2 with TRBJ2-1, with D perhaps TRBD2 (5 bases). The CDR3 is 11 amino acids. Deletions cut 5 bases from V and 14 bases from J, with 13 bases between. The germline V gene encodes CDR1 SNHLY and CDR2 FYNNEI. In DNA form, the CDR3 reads TGTGCCAGCAGTAGGGAGAGGCGTAAGTTCTTC. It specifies CASSRERRKFF.

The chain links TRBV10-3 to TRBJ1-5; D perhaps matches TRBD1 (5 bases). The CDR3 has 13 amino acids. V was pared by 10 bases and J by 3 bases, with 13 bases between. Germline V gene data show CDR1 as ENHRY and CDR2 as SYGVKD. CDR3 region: CATQDGINQPQHF. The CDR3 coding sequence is TGTGCCACACAGGACGGGATCAATCAGCCCCAGCATTTT.

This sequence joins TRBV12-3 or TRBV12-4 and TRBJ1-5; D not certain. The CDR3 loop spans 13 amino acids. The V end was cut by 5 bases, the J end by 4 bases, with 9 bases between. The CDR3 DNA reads TGTGCCAGCAGTCGACTAGGAAATCAGCCCCAGCATTTT. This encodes CASSRLGNQPQHF.

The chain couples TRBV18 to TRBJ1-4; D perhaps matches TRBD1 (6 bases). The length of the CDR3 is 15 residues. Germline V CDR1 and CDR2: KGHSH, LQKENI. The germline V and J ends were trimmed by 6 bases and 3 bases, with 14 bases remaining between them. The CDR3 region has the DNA TGTGCCAGCTCGGAGACAGGCCTTGCTAATGAAAAACTGTTTTTT. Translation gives CASSETGLANEKLFF.

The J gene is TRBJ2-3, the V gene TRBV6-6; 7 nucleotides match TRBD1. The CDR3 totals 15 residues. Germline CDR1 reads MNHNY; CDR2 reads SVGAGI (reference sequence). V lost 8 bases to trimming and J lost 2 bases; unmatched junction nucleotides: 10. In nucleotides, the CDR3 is TGTGCCAGCTGTCCAGGGGGAATTTTCACAGATACGCAGTATTTT. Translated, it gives CASCPGGIFTDTQYF.